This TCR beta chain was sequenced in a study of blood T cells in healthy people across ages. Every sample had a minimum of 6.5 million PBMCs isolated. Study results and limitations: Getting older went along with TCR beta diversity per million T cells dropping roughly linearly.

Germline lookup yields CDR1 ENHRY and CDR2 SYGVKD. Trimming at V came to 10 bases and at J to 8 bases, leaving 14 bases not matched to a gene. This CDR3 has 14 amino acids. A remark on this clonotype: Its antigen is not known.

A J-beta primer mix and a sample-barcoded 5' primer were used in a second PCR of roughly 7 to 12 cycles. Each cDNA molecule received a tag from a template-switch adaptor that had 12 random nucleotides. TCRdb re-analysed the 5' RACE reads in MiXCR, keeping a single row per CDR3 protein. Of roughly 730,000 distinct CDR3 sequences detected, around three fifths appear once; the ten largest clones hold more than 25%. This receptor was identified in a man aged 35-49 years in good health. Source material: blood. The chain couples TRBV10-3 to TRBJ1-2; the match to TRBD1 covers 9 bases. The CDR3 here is CATVEDRGGGGYTF. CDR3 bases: TGTGCCACCGTAGAGGACAGGGGAGGAGGAGGCTACACCTTC.